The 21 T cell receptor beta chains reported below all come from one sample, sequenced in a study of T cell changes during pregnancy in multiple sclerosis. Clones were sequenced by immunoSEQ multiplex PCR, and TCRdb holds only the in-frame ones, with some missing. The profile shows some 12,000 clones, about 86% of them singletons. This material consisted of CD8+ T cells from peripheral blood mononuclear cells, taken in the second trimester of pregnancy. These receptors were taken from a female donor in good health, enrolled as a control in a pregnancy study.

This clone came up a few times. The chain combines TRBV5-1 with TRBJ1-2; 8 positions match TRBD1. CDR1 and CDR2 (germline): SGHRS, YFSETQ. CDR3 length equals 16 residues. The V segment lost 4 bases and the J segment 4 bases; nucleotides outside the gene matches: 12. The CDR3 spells CASSPMASGGGYGYTF. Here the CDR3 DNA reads TGCGCCAGCAGCCCCATGGCGTCAGGGGGCGGCTATGGCTACACCTTC.

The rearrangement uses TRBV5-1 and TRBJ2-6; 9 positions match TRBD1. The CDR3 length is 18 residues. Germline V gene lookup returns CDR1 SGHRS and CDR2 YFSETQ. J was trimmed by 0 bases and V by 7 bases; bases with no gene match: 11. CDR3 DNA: TGCGCCAGCCGGGGGCGGGACAGGGATTACTCTGGGGCCAACGTCCTGACTTTC. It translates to CASRGRDRDYSGANVLTF.

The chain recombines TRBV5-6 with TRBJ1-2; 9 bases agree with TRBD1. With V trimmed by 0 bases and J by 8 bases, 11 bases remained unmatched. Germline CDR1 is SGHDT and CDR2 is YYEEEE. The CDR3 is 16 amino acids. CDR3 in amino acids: CASSLGPQGAAEGYTF. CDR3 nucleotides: TGTGCCAGCAGCTTGGGCCCACAGGGGGCAGCTGAGGGCTACACCTTC.

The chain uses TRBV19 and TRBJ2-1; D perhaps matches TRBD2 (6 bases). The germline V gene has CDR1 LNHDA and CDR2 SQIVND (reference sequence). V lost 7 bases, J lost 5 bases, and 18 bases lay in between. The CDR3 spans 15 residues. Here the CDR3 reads CASTMGDSKNNEQFF. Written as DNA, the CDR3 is TGTGCCAGTACAATGGGGGACTCTAAAAACAATGAGCAGTTCTTC. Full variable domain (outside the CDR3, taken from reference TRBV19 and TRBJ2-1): DGGITQSPKYLFRKEGQNVTLSCEQNLNHDAMYWYRQDPGQGLRLIYYSQIVNDFQKGDIAEGYSVSREKKESFPLTVTSAQKNPTAFYLCASTMGDSKNNEQFFGPGTRLTVL.

The CDR3 reads CAWSSGTYEQYF. In DNA, the CDR3 is TGTGCCTGGAGTTCCGGGACCTACGAGCAGTACTTC. The V call is TRBV30, the J call TRBJ2-7; the D gene is possibly TRBD2 (5 bases). Trimming stripped 2 bases from V and 2 bases from J, with 7 bases between. Looked up from germline, CDR1 is GTSNPN and CDR2 is SVGIG (reference sequence). This CDR3 is 12 amino acids long.

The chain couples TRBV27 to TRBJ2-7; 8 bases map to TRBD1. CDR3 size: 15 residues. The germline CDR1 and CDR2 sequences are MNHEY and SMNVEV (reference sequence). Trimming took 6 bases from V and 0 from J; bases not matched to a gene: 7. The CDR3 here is CASREGQVSSYEQYF. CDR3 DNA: TGTGCCAGCAGGGAGGGACAGGTATCCTCCTACGAGCAGTACTTC.

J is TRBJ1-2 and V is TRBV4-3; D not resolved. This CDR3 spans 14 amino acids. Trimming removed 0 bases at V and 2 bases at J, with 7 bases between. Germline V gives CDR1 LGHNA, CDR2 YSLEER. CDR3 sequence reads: CASSQERGNYGYTF. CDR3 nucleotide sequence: TGCGCCAGCAGCCAAGAGAGAGGAAACTATGGCTACACCTTC.

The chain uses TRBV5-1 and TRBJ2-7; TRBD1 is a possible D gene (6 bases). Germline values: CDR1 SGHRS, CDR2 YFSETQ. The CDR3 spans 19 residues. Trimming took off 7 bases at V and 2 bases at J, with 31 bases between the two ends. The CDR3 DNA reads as TGCGCCAGCGGTCTGAGTTTTGGACAGAACATCCCCAGGGCCTACGAGCAGTACTTC. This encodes CASGLSFGQNIPRAYEQYF. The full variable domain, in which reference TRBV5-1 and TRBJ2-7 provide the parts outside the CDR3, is KAGVTQTPRYLIKTRGQQVTLSCSPISGHRSVSWYQQTPGQGLQFLFEYFSETQRNKGNFPGRFSGRQFSNSRSEMNVSTLELGDSALYLCASGLSFGQNIPRAYEQYFGPGTRLTVT.

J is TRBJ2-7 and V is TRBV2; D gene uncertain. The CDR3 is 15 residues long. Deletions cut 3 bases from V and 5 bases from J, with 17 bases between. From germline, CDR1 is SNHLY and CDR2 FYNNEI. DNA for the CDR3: TGTGCCAGCAGTGAGTCTTCACTGTTACCCCACGAGCAGTACTTC. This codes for CASSESSLLPHEQYF.

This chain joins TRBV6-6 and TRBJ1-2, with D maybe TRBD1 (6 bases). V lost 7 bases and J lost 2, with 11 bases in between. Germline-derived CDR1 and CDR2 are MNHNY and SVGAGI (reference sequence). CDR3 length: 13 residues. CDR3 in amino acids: CASTDRPNYGYTF. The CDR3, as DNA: TGTGCCAGCACCGACAGGCCCAACTATGGCTACACCTTC.

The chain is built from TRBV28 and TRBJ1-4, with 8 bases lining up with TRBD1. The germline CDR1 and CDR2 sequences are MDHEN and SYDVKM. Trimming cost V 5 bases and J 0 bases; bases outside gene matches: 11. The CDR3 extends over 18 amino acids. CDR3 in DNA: TGTGCCAGCAGTCTCTCGATGGGGACAGGAGCAACTAATGAAAAACTGTTTTTT. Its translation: CASSLSMGTGATNEKLFF. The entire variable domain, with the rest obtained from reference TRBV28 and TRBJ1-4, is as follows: DVKVTQSSRYLVKRTGEKVFLECVQDMDHENMFWYRQDPGLGLRLIYFSYDVKMKEKGDIPEGYSVSREKKERFSLILESASTNQTSMYLCASSLSMGTGATNEKLFFGSGTQLSVL.

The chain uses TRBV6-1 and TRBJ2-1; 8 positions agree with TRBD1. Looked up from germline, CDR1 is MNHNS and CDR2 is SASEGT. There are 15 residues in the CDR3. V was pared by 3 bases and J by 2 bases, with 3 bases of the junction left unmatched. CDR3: CASSEGTGPYNEQFF. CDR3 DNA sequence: TGTGCCAGCAGTGAGGGGACAGGTCCCTACAATGAGCAGTTCTTC.

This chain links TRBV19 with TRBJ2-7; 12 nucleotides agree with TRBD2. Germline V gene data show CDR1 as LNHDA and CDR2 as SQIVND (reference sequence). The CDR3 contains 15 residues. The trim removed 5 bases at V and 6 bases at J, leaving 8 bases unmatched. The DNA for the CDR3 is TGTGCCAGTAGTTCGACTAGCGGGAGTACCAGCGAGCAGTACTTC. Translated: CASSSTSGSTSEQYF.

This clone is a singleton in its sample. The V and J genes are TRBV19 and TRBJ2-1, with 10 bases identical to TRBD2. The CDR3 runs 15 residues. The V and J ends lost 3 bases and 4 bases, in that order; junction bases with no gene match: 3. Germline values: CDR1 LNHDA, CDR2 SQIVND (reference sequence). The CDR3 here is CASSIPAGGYNEQFF. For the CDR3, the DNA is TGTGCCAGTAGTATCCCAGCGGGGGGGTACAATGAGCAGTTCTTC.

CDR3 coding DNA: TGCGCCAGCAGCCAAGGGGGGGACAGGGGGTCACCCCTCCACTTT. This translates into CASSQGGDRGSPLHF. This chain links TRBV4-3 with TRBJ1-6; TRBD1 agrees at 11 bases. V was clipped by 1 base and J by 10 bases; unmatched bases: 3. Germline loops: CDR1 LGHNA, CDR2 YSLEER. The CDR3 spans 15 residues.

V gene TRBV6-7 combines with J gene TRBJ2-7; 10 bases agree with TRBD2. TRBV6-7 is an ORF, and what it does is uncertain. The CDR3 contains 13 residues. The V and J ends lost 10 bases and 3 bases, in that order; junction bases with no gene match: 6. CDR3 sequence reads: CATPPSGSYEQYF. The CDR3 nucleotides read TGTGCCACTCCCCCTAGCGGGAGCTACGAGCAGTACTTC.

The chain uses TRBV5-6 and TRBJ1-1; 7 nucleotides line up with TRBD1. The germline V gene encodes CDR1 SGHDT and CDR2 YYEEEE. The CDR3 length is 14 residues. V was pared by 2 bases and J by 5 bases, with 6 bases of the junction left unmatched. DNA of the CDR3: TGTGCCAGCAGCTTAGGGGGCTTGGATACTGAAGCTTTCTTT. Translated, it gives CASSLGGLDTEAFF.

The CDR3 DNA is TGTGCCAGCAGTCAGGGTGGAGAGACCCAGTACTTC. Translation gives CASSQGGETQYF. The rearrangement uses TRBV25-1 and TRBJ2-5; D is perhaps TRBD1 (5 bases). CDR1 MGHDK and CDR2 SYGVNS come from the germline V gene. CDR3 length: 12 amino acids. Trimming cost V 5 bases and J 4 bases, with 8 bases left between them.

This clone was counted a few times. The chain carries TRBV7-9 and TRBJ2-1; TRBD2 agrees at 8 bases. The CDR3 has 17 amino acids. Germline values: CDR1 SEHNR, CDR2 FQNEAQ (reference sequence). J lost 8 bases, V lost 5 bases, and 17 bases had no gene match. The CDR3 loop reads CASSLPRGDTEIHEQFF. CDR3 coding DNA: TGTGCCAGCAGCCTACCGCGGGGGGACACCGAAATCCATGAGCAGTTCTTC.

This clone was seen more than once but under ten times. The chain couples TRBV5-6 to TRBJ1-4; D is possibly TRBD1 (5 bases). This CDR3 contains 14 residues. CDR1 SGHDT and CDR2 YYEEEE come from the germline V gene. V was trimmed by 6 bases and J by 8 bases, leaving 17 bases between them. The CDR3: CASTYDSGGEKLFF. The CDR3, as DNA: TGTGCCAGCACCTACGATTCGGGGGGAGAAAAACTGTTTTTT.

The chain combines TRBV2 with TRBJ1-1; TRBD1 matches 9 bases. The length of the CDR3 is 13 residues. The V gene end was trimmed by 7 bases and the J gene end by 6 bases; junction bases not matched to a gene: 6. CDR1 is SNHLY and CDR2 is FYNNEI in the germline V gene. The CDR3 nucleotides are TGTGCCAGCACCGAAGGACAGGGGCCTGAAGCTTTCTTT. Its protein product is CASTEGQGPEAFF.